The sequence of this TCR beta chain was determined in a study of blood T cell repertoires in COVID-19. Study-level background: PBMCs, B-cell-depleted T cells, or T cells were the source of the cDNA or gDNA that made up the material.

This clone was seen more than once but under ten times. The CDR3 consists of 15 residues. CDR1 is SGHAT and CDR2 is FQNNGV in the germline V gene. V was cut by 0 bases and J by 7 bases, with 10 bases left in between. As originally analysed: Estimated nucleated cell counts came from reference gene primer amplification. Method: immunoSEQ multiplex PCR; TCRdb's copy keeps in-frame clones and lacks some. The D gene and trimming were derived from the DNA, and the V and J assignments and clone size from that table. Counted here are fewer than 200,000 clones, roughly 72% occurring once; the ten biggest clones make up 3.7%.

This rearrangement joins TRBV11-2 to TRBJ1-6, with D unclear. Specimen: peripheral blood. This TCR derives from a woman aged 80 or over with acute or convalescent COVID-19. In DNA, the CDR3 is TGTGCCAGCAGCTTAGACCGGTTAAGAAATTCACCCCTCCACTTT. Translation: CASSLDRLRNSPLHF.